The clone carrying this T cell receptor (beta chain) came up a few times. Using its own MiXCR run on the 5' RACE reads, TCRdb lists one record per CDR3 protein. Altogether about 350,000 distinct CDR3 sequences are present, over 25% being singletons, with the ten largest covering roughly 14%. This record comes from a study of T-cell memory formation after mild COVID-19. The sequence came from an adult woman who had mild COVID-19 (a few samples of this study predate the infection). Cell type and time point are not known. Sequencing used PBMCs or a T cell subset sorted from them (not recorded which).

The chain's CDR3 is CIAVVPGRMNTEAFF. CDR3 bases: TGCATCGCGGTAGTTCCGGGACGGATGAACACTGAAGCTTTCTTT. This sequence joins TRBV20-1 and TRBJ1-1; D possibly corresponds to TRBD1 (5 bases). The length of the CDR3 is 15 residues. The V gene's germline CDR1 is DFQATT and CDR2 SNEGSKA (reference sequence).